Included here is one TCR beta chain sequence, with context. The data were taken from a study of blood T cell repertoires in COVID-19. About the research overall: Acute and convalescent COVID-19 samples came from the United States, Italy and Spain. Sources were T cells, B-cell-depleted T cells, or PBMCs; the material itself was cDNA or gDNA.

Under the authors' procedure: Estimates of nucleated cell counts were drawn from the amplification of reference gene primers. The method was immunoSEQ multiplex PCR; TCRdb's version includes in-frame clones alone and lacks a portion of them. That table supplies the V and J calls and clone size; D and trimming were determined from the DNA. The sample lists 200,000 to 300,000 clones, approximately 87% seen once, with approximately 1.6% in the top ten. The CDR3 totals 14 residues. The junction had 2 bases not matched to a gene; V was cut back by 0 bases and J by 5 bases. Germline V gives CDR1 SGHTA, CDR2 FQGNSA.

The chain combines TRBV7-2 with TRBJ1-1; 8 nucleotides agree with TRBD1. The sequence was collected from a woman between 35 and 50 years old who had recovered from COVID-19. The sample comprised peripheral blood. The DNA of the CDR3 is TGTGCCAGCAGCTTAGCCAGGGGGCATACTGAAGCTTTCTTT. Protein product: CASSLARGHTEAFF.